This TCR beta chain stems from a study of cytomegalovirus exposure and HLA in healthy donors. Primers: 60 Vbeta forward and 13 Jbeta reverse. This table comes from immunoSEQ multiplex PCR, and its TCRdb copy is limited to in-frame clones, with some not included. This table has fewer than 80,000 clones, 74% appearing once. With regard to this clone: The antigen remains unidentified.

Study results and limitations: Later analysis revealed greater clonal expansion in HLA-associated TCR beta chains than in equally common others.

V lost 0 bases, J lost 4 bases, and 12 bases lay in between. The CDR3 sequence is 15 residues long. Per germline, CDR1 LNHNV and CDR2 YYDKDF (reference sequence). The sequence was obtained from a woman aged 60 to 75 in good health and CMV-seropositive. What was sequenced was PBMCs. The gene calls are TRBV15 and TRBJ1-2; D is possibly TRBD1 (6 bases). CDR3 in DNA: TGTGCCACCAGCAGAGATCGGGGGGCCCCCTATGGCTACACCTTC. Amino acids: CATSRDRGAPYGYTF.